A single sample is the source of the 30 T cell receptor beta chains below, sequenced in a study of CD8+ T cells in alopecia areata. Extracted RNA was reverse transcribed into cDNA, the sequencing template. TCRdb keeps only in-frame clones here, not all; method: immunoSEQ multiplex PCR. The sample lists roughly 120,000 clones; less than 45% were seen once. The sample comprised CD4+ T cells sorted from blood. All receptors derive from a human donor with alopecia areata.

The rearrangement links TRBV29-1 to TRBJ2-2, with 9 bases fitting TRBD2. Looked up from germline, CDR1 is SQVTM and CDR2 is ANQGSEA. CDR3 length: 15 amino acids. J gave up 4 bases and V 6 bases, and 9 bases lay outside the gene matches. CDR3 DNA sequence: TGCAGCGTCACCCGCGGGGGGGCCGGCACCGGGGAGCTGTTTTTT. It yields the protein CSVTRGGAGTGELFF.

On this clone itself: Other DNA sequences in this specimen translate into the identical CDR3. This chain links TRBV28 with TRBJ2-7; no clear D gene. Trimming cost V 3 bases and J 3 bases, with 6 bases left between them. The CDR3 runs 12 residues. Germline CDR1 is MDHEN and CDR2 is SYDVKM. CDR3 amino acids: CASSFLGYEQYF. In DNA form, the CDR3 reads TGTGCCAGCAGTTTTTTGGGCTACGAGCAGTACTTC. The entire variable domain, with the rest obtained from reference TRBV28 and TRBJ2-7, is as follows: DVKVTQSSRYLVKRTGEKVFLECVQDMDHENMFWYRQDPGLGLRLIYFSYDVKMKEKGDIPEGYSVSREKKERFSLILESASTNQTSMYLCASSFLGYEQYFGPGTRLTVT.

In this sample, this clone turned up a few times. The V call is TRBV29-1, the J call TRBJ1-1; D remains ambiguous. CDR1 SQVTM and CDR2 ANQGSEA come from the germline V gene. The CDR3 is 13 residues long. Trimming pared 7 bases from V and 1 base from J, leaving 13 bases between. CDR3 sequence: CSGGTTANTEAFF. In DNA form, the CDR3 reads TGCAGCGGGGGTACAACAGCGAACACTGAAGCTTTCTTT.

This chain links TRBV2 with TRBJ1-5; D unresolved. This CDR3 is built from 16 residues. Trimming removed 6 bases at V and 0 bases at J, with 15 bases between. Germline CDR1 reads SNHLY; CDR2 reads FYNNEI. CDR3 sequence (DNA): TGTGCCAGCAGCCCCTGGGTGGGCGGTAGCAATCAGCCCCAGCATTTT. Its protein is CASSPWVGGSNQPQHF.

This rearrangement joins TRBV18 to TRBJ2-1; TRBD2 matches 12 bases. Germline lookup yields CDR1 KGHSH and CDR2 LQKENI. The ends lost 3 bases at V and 2 bases at J; junction bases unmatched: 8. This CDR3 comprises 18 residues. The CDR3 protein is CASSPLMTSGSTYNEQFF. The CDR3 bases are TGTGCCAGCTCACCCCTAATGACTAGCGGGAGCACCTACAATGAGCAGTTCTTC. Drawing the rest from reference TRBV18 and TRBJ2-1, the complete variable domain is NAGVMQNPRHLVRRRGQEARLRCSPMKGHSHVYWYRQLPEEGLKFMVYLQKENIIDESGMPKERFSAEFPKEGPSILRIQQVVRGDSAAYFCASSPLMTSGSTYNEQFFGPGTRLTVL.

CDR3 nucleotides: TGCAGCGCAACGCTAGGGGCACTTAATGAAAAACTGTTTTTT. This sequence encodes CSATLGALNEKLFF. The chain uses TRBV29-1 and TRBJ1-4, with D possibly matching TRBD1 (5 bases). The V gene lost 7 bases and the J gene lost 4 bases, with 16 bases spanning the gap. The CDR3 spans 14 residues. CDR1 and CDR2 from the germline V gene are SQVTM and ANQGSEA.

This chain connects TRBV27 to TRBJ2-6; D uncertain. The CDR3 has 16 residues. V was shortened by 2 bases and J by 0 bases, with 8 bases between the two germline ends. Germline-derived CDR1 and CDR2 are MNHEY and SMNVEV (reference sequence). The CDR3 loop reads CASSLMISSGANVLTF. The CDR3 DNA is TGTGCCAGCAGTTTAATGATCAGCTCTGGGGCCAACGTCCTGACTTTC.

The rearrangement links TRBV2 to TRBJ1-5; tentative D call: TRBD1 (5 bases). CDR3 length: 14 residues. Germline assignment: CDR1 SNHLY and CDR2 FYNNEI. The V end lost 5 bases, the J end lost 2 bases, and 10 bases lay between the germline ends. The CDR3 bases are TGTGCCAGCAGTAAGAGGGGTGGCAATCAGCCCCAGCATTTT. Amino acid sequence: CASSKRGGNQPQHF.

This sequence joins TRBV5-6 and TRBJ2-7; D not certain. V lost 1 base to trimming and J lost 7 bases, with 6 bases between them. CDR3 length: 11 amino acids. CDR1 and CDR2 (germline): SGHDT, YYEEEE. Here the CDR3 reads CASSLRWEQYF. The CDR3 DNA sequence: TGTGCCAGCAGCTTGAGGTGGGAGCAGTACTTC.

The chain carries TRBV9 and TRBJ2-1; no definite D call. Trimming removed 0 bases from V and 8 bases from J, with 9 bases in between. The CDR3 covers 13 residues. CDR1 is SGDLS, CDR2 YYNGEE, per germline. CDR3 amino acids: CASSVGSTYEQFF. The CDR3 bases are TGTGCCAGCAGCGTAGGAAGTACTTATGAGCAGTTCTTC.

This chain joins TRBV30 and TRBJ2-7; 9 bases align to TRBD1. This CDR3 region has 14 residues. V was clipped by 5 bases and J by 6 bases; unmatched bases: 11. The germline V gene has CDR1 GTSNPN and CDR2 SVGIG (reference sequence). This CDR3 is CAWGLGQGLSEQYF. The DNA for the CDR3 is TGTGCCTGGGGGTTGGGACAGGGCCTAAGCGAGCAGTACTTC.

This rearrangement joins TRBV7-2 to TRBJ2-3; 7 bases match TRBD1. The CDR3 runs 16 residues. Per germline, CDR1 SGHTA and CDR2 FQGNSA. The trim removed 5 bases at V and 4 bases at J, leaving 12 bases unmatched. CDR3 in amino acids: CASSLHRDSWSDTQYF. The CDR3 DNA is TGTGCCAGCAGCCTCCACCGGGACAGTTGGTCAGATACGCAGTATTTT.

The chain recombines TRBV11-2 with TRBJ1-2; D not resolved. Trimming removed 3 bases from V and 7 bases from J, with 15 bases in between. The CDR3 has 14 residues. From germline, CDR1 is SGHAT and CDR2 FQNNGV. The CDR3 loop is CASSFEGNDLGYTF. DNA for the CDR3: TGTGCCAGCAGCTTCGAGGGAAATGACCTTGGCTACACCTTC.

This clone was recorded once. The chain combines TRBV5-1 with TRBJ2-3; TRBD1 aligns across 7 bases. Germline V gives CDR1 SGHRS, CDR2 YFSETQ. The CDR3 is 14 amino acids. V was clipped by 5 bases and J by 4 bases; unmatched bases: 7. The CDR3 loop is CASSRDRTADTQYF. CDR3 coding DNA: TGCGCCAGCAGTCGGGACAGAACAGCAGATACGCAGTATTTT.

This clone turned up a few times. The J gene is TRBJ1-4, the V gene TRBV5-1, with 7 bases aligning to TRBD1. V was pared by 5 bases and J by 8 bases, with 9 bases of the junction left unmatched. Per germline, CDR1 SGHRS and CDR2 YFSETQ. The CDR3 is made up of 14 amino acids. The CDR3 spells CASRNKTGREKLFF. The CDR3 DNA is TGCGCCAGCAGGAATAAGACAGGGCGGGAAAAACTGTTTTTT.

This clone was observed many times. The V gene is TRBV7-9, the J gene TRBJ1-4; D is perhaps TRBD1 (5 bases). V was pared by 5 bases and J by 11 bases, with 24 bases between. The CDR3 spans 16 residues. Germline assignment: CDR1 SEHNR and CDR2 FQNEAQ (reference sequence). The CDR3 protein is CASSATPGPGGGKLFF. The CDR3 DNA follows: TGTGCCAGCAGCGCAACCCCGGGACCGGGCGGAGGGAAACTGTTTTTT.

This clone occurred a few times. The V gene is TRBV7-9, the J gene TRBJ2-5; tentatively, D is TRBD1 (5 bases). V shed 7 bases and J shed 5 bases, with 11 bases lying between them. The CDR3 runs to 12 residues. Germline V gene data show CDR1 as SEHNR and CDR2 as FQNEAQ (reference sequence). CDR3 amino acids: CASMTQGETQYF. CDR3 sequence (DNA): TGTGCCAGCATGACCCAGGGTGAGACCCAGTACTTC.

This clone was detected a few times. The chain couples TRBV2 to TRBJ2-3; D unresolved. This CDR3 is 14 amino acids long. V lost 8 bases, J lost 4 bases, and 16 bases lay in between. Germline CDR1 SNHLY, CDR2 FYNNEI. CDR3 DNA: TGTGCCAGCGGAATGATAAGATCAGCAGATACGCAGTATTTT. It specifies CASGMIRSADTQYF.

Details on this clone: Other DNA sequences of this sample code for an identical CDR3. This sequence joins TRBV5-1 and TRBJ1-5; TRBD1 matches 9 bases. Looked up from germline, CDR1 is SGHRS and CDR2 is YFSETQ. The CDR3 covers 14 residues. The V segment lost 4 bases and the J segment 4 bases; nucleotides outside the gene matches: 3. CDR3 region: CASSTGTGNQPQHF. CDR3 nucleotide sequence: TGCGCCAGCAGCACAGGGACAGGGAATCAGCCCCAGCATTTT.

This clone was detected a few times. The chain uses TRBV7-2 and TRBJ2-1; 7 bases line up with TRBD1. The trim removed 0 bases at V and 10 bases at J, leaving 3 bases unmatched. The length of the CDR3 is 13 residues. Germline lookup yields CDR1 SGHTA and CDR2 FQGNSA. In nucleotides, the CDR3 is TGTGCCAGCAGCTTAGCGAAGGGGGCCGAGCAGTTCTTC. It specifies CASSLAKGAEQFF.

The V gene is TRBV18, the J gene TRBJ2-3; no firm D call. The CDR3 is 15 residues long. With 3 bases removed from V and 2 bases from J, the gap between germline ends came to 12 bases. Germline assignment: CDR1 KGHSH and CDR2 LQKENI. CDR3 amino acids: CASSPASSSTDTQYF. Here the CDR3 DNA reads TGTGCCAGCTCACCCGCCTCTTCTTCCACAGATACGCAGTATTTT. Full variable domain (rest looked up from reference TRBV18 and TRBJ2-3): NAGVMQNPRHLVRRRGQEARLRCSPMKGHSHVYWYRQLPEEGLKFMVYLQKENIIDESGMPKERFSAEFPKEGPSILRIQQVVRGDSAAYFCASSPASSSTDTQYFGPGTRLTVL.

The chain is built from TRBV14 and TRBJ2-1; TRBD2 is a possible D gene (6 bases). The V end lost 4 bases, the J end lost 4 bases, and 20 bases lay between the germline ends. CDR3 length: 17 amino acids. Germline loops: CDR1 SGHDN, CDR2 FVKESK. The CDR3 DNA reads TGTGCCAGCAGCCGTATAGCCGGTCGGGCGGGATACAATGAGCAGTTCTTC. Translated: CASSRIAGRAGYNEQFF.

The V call is TRBV7-3, the J call TRBJ2-4, with TRBD1 matching 9 bases. The J segment lost 9 bases and the V segment lost 5 bases, leaving 11 bases of the junction unmatched. Per the germline V gene, CDR1 is SGHTA and CDR2 is FQGTGA. The CDR3 has 15 residues. The CDR3 region is CASSLQGQGQGIQYF. CDR3 DNA sequence: TGTGCCAGCAGCCTCCAGGGACAGGGCCAGGGCATTCAGTACTTC. Filled out from reference TRBV7-3 and TRBJ2-4, the complete variable domain reads GAGVSQTPSNKVTEKGKYVELRCDPISGHTALYWYRQSLGQGPEFLIYFQGTGAADDSGLPNDRFFAVRPEGSVSTLKIQRTERGDSAVYLCASSLQGQGQGIQYFGAGTRLSVL.

The CDR3 sequence is CASSLDSPLHF. The CDR3 DNA sequence: TGTGCCAGCAGCTTAGATTCACCCCTCCACTTT. The J gene is TRBJ1-6, the V gene TRBV7-2; D uncertain. V was pared by 1 base and J by 8 bases, with 0 bases between. CDR3 length: 11 amino acids. In germline, CDR1 is SGHTA, CDR2 FQGNSA.

V and J are TRBV2 and TRBJ1-2; the D is unclear. Looked up from germline, CDR1 is SNHLY and CDR2 is FYNNEI. This CDR3 has 11 amino acids. V shed 4 bases and J shed 7 bases, with 7 bases lying between them. CDR3 protein: CASSGTSGYTF. The CDR3 DNA sequence: TGTGCCAGCAGTGGGACGAGTGGCTACACCTTC.

This clone was recorded only once. This rearrangement joins TRBV29-1 to TRBJ1-2; 8 nucleotides agree with TRBD1. Germline V gives CDR1 SQVTM, CDR2 ANQGSEA. This CDR3 is 13 amino acids long. The trim removed 4 bases at V and 2 bases at J, leaving 3 bases unmatched. CDR3 sequence: CSVAGQGNYGYTF. As DNA, the CDR3 is TGCAGCGTTGCCGGACAGGGCAACTATGGCTACACCTTC. The full variable domain, completed using reference TRBV29-1 and TRBJ1-2, is SAVISQKPSRDICQRGTSLTIQCQVDSQVTMMFWYRQQPGQSLTLIATANQGSEATYESGFVIDKFPISRPNLTFSTLTVSNMSPEDSSIYLCSVAGQGNYGYTFGSGTRLTVV.

The chain employs TRBV29-1 and TRBJ1-2; 11 bases are a match to TRBD1. The V and J ends lost 6 bases and 4 bases, in that order; junction bases with no gene match: 4. CDR1 and CDR2 from the germline V gene are SQVTM and ANQGSEA. CDR3 size: 13 residues. CDR3 DNA: TGCAGCGTAGGACAGGGGGCGGGCTATGGCTACACCTTC. Its protein is CSVGQGAGYGYTF.

The chain uses TRBV30 and TRBJ1-5; D is uncertain. The CDR3 consists of 13 residues. Germline values: CDR1 GTSNPN, CDR2 SVGIG (reference sequence). Trimming removed 4 bases from V and 1 base from J, with 8 bases in between. CDR3 loop: CAWTGSSNQPQHF. The DNA of the CDR3 is TGTGCCTGGACCGGTTCGAGCAATCAGCCCCAGCATTTT.

As concerns this clone: The sample carries other DNA sequences with the same CDR3. The chain is built from TRBV5-1 and TRBJ2-5; 9 bases line up with TRBD1. CDR1 SGHRS and CDR2 YFSETQ come from the germline V gene. The J segment lost 4 bases and the V segment lost 1 base, leaving 2 bases of the junction unmatched. CDR3 length: 14 amino acids. The CDR3, as DNA: TGCGCCAGCAGCTTGACAGGGGGCTTAGAGACCCAGTACTTC. It codes for CASSLTGGLETQYF.

This clone has only a few counts. The chain carries TRBV29-1 and TRBJ2-5; possible D gene TRBD1, 5 bases. Germline CDR1 SQVTM, CDR2 ANQGSEA. The CDR3 runs 16 residues. V gave up 1 base and J gave up 8 bases, with 23 bases separating them. The CDR3 DNA reads TGCAGCGTTGAAGGGGTTGGCAGGGTCGAAAATCGAACCCAGTACTTC. Protein sequence: CSVEGVGRVENRTQYF.